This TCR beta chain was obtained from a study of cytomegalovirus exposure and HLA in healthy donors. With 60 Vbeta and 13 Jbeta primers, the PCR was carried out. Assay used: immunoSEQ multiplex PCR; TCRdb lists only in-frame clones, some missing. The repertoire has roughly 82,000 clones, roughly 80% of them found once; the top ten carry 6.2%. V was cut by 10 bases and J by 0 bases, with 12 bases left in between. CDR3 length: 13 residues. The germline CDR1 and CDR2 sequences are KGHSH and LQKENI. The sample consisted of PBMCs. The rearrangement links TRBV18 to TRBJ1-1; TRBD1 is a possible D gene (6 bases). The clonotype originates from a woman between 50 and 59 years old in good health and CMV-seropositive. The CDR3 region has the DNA TGTGCCATCAAGGGGGGGATGAACACTGAAGCTTTCTTT. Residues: CAIKGGMNTEAFF.